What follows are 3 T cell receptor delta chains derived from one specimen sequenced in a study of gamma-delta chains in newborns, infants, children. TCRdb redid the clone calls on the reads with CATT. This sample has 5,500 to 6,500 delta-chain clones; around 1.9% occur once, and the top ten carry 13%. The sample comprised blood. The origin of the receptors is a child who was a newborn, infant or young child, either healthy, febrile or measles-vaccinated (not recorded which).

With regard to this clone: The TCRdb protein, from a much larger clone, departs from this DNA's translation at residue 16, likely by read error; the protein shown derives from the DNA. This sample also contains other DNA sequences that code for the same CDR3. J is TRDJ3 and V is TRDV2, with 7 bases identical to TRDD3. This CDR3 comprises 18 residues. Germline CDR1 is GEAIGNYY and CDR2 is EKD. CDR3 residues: CACDTVGDSSWDTRQVFF. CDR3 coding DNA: TGTGCCTGTGACACCGTCGGGGATAGCTCCTGGGACACCCGACAGGTGTTTTTC.

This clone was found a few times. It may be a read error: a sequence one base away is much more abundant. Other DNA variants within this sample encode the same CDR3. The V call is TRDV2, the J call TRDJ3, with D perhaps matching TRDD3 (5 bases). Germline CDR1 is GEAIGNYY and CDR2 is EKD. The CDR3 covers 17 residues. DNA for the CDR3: TGTGCCTGTGACACCGCTGGGAGCTCCTTGGACACCCGACAGATGTTTTTC. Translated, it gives CACDTAGSSLDTRQMFF.

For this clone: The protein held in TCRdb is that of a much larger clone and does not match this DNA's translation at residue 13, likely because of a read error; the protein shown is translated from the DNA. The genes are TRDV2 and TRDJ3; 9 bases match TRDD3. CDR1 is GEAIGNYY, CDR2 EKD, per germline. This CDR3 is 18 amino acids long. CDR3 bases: TGTGCCTGTGACACCTACTGGGGGAGCTCCTGGGACGCCCGACAGATGTTTTTC. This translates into CACDTYWGSSWDARQMFF.